The 11 T cell receptor beta chains below were found in one sample sequenced in a study of long-term antiretroviral therapy in people with HIV. At the survey level, the v3.0 immunoSEQ assay was run. TCRdb's table, derived via immunoSEQ multiplex PCR, lists solely in-frame clones and lacks some. Of about 24,000 clones detected, 83% appear once; the ten largest clones hold about 25%. The source material was unsorted PBMCs, sampled 0.4 years after starting antiretroviral therapy. These receptors originate from a middle-aged man with HIV.

With respect to this clone: An end of the junction differs from the germline gene, which may be a read error. V usage is TRBV6-1 and J usage is TRBJ1-5; D ambiguous. CDR1 and CDR2 (germline): MNHNS, SASEGT. The CDR3 sequence is 13 residues long. CDR3 sequence reads: CASREVTGQPQHF. CDR3 in DNA: TGTGCCAGCAGGGAAGTTACCGGTCAGCCCCAGCATTTT.

The V gene is TRBV6-4, the J gene TRBJ1-1, with 7 bases matching TRBD1. The germline CDR1 and CDR2 sequences are MRHNA and SNTAGT. This CDR3 comprises 12 residues. The V gene end was trimmed by 1 base and the J gene end by 8 bases; junction bases not matched to a gene: 1. The CDR3 reads CASSDYRGEAFF. The CDR3 nucleotides are TGTGCCAGCAGTGACTACAGGGGAGAAGCTTTCTTT.

The gene calls are TRBV2 and TRBJ2-5, with TRBD1 as a possible D gene (6 bases). CDR1 and CDR2 from the germline V gene are SNHLY and FYNNEI. The CDR3 spans 15 residues. V was pared by 8 bases and J by 2 bases, with 18 bases between. The DNA for the CDR3 is TGTGCCAGCGGAAAGGGGCAGGGGAGACAAGAGACCCAGTACTTC. Translation: CASGKGQGRQETQYF.

The rearrangement uses TRBV7-9 and TRBJ1-4, with D hard to call. The germline CDR1 and CDR2 sequences are SEHNR and FQNEAQ (reference sequence). The CDR3 extends over 13 amino acids. The ends were cut back, 8 bases at V and 8 bases at J, with 15 bases in the middle. CDR3 sequence reads: CASGNGLQEKLFF. The CDR3 DNA reads as TGTGCCAGCGGCAACGGACTACAAGAAAAACTGTTTTTT.

The rearrangement uses TRBV5-1 and TRBJ2-1; no definite D call. Between the trimmed V and J ends, which lost 0 bases and 5 bases, there was a span of 12 bases. The length of the CDR3 is 15 residues. Per germline, CDR1 SGHRS and CDR2 YFSETQ. The CDR3: CASSLVRTANNEQFF. CDR3 in DNA: TGCGCCAGCAGCTTGGTCAGGACGGCGAACAATGAGCAGTTCTTC.

Concerning this clone: This sample also contains other DNA sequences that code for the same CDR3. The rearrangement joins TRBV5-1 to TRBJ2-7, with a tentative D call TRBD1 (5 bases). This CDR3 is built from 11 residues. Germline V gene lookup returns CDR1 SGHRS and CDR2 YFSETQ. V dropped 4 bases and J dropped 4 bases, with 6 bases sitting between them. CDR3 sequence reads: CASSPGYEQYF. CDR3 DNA sequence: TGCGCCAGCAGCCCAGGGTACGAGCAGTACTTC.

The chain couples TRBV4-1 to TRBJ1-5, with unresolved D. Germline V gives CDR1 MGHRA, CDR2 YSYEKL. The CDR3 is made up of 13 amino acids. Trimming removed 2 bases at V and 5 bases at J, with 7 bases between. The CDR3 region has the DNA TGCGCCAGCAGCCAACCGGCCGATCAGCCCCAGCATTTT. Translated: CASSQPADQPQHF.

The rearrangement uses TRBV6-6 and TRBJ1-5; 7 bases fit TRBD1. With V trimmed by 6 bases and J by 3 bases, 11 bases remained unmatched. The CDR3 sequence is 16 residues long. The germline gives CDR1 MNHNY, CDR2 SVGAGI (reference sequence). CDR3 nucleotide sequence: TGTGCCAGCAGCCACGGGACAGTCTTTAACAATCAGCCCCAGCATTTT. Translated: CASSHGTVFNNQPQHF.

CDR3 nucleotides: TGTGCCAGCAGCAAGCAGATAGTCAAGGCCGGGGAGCTGTTTTTT. Its protein product is CASSKQIVKAGELFF. This chain joins TRBV7-2 and TRBJ2-2; D is unclear. Germline V CDR1 and CDR2: SGHTA, FQGNSA. V lost 5 bases and J lost 6, with 16 bases in between. The CDR3 runs to 15 residues. Full variable domain (missing parts from reference TRBV7-2 and TRBJ2-2): GAGVSQSPSNKVTEKGKDVELRCDPISGHTALYWYRQSLGQGLEFLIYFQGNSAPDKSGLPSDRFSAERTGGSVSTLTIQRTQQEDSAVYLCASSKQIVKAGELFFGEGSRLTVL.

The chain recombines TRBV6-5 with TRBJ1-2; D may be TRBD1 (6 bases). Trimming stripped 7 bases from V and 13 bases from J, with 22 bases between. This CDR3 is built from 13 residues. Looked up from germline, CDR1 is MNHEY and CDR2 is SVGAGI. Written as DNA, the CDR3 is TGTGCCAGCACCTTTACCGGGACACTAGTCCTCACCTTC. This sequence encodes CASTFTGTLVLTF.

Relative to its sample, this clone is medium-sized. The rearrangement uses TRBV11-2 and TRBJ2-1, with a tentative D call TRBD1 (7 bases). Germline assignment: CDR1 SGHAT and CDR2 FQNNGV. The CDR3 covers 14 residues. V was clipped by 5 bases and J by 5 bases, with 13 bases between them. This chain's CDR3 is CASSRQGLNNEQFF. The CDR3 coding sequence is TGTGCCAGCAGCCGACAGGGACTTAACAATGAGCAGTTCTTC.